A single TCR beta chain is shown here with its context. Through a sample-barcoded 5' primer and a J-beta primer mix, a second PCR was run for about 6 to 11 cycles. Every molecule of cDNA carried a tag from a template-switch adaptor with 12 random nucleotides. TCRdb itself ran the 5' RACE reads through MiXCR, one entry per CDR3 protein. Among about 800,000 distinct CDR3 sequences listed, 35% to 60% were seen once. The germline CDR1 and CDR2 sequences are SGHRS and YFSETQ. This CDR3 spans 15 amino acids. With 0 bases removed from V and 2 bases from J, the gap between germline ends came to 11 bases. Healthy individuals of Caucasian origin from Russia, aged roughly 6 to 100, served as donors. Samples had at least 7 million PBMCs isolated from them. This entry is derived from a study of blood T cells in healthy people across ages.

The sample taken for sequencing was blood. V and J are TRBV5-1 and TRBJ1-2; D not certain. The TCR sequence derives from a man at least 80 years old in good health. The CDR3 coding sequence is TGCGCCAGCAGCTTGGACGTCGGGGTAAACTATGGCTACACCTTC. Translated: CASSLDVGVNYGYTF.